This T cell receptor beta chain was recorded in a study of T cells after yellow fever vaccination. In this sample, this clonotype turned up many times. TCRdb reprocessed the 5' RACE reads with MiXCR, giving one entry per CDR3 protein. The sample records some 390,000 distinct CDR3 sequences, 6.2% being singletons. Germline lookup yields CDR1 SEHNR and CDR2 FQNEAQ (reference sequence). This CDR3 region has 13 residues. The junction had 7 bases not matched to a gene; V was cut back by 5 bases and J by 9 bases. The sequencing used PBMCs, collected 5 days after the yellow fever booster vaccination. The V gene is TRBV7-9, the J gene TRBJ2-1, with 7 bases lining up with TRBD1. The source of this sequence is a young man who received the YFV17D yellow fever vaccine. The CDR3 loop reads CASSRTGDGEQFF. CDR3 nucleotide sequence: TGTGCCAGCAGCCGTACAGGGGACGGTGAGCAGTTCTTC.